The TCR beta chain described here comes from a study of blood T cell repertoires in COVID-19. Those enrolled in Seattle joined during active infection and were followed longitudinally afterward. Authors' processing steps: Reference gene primers were amplified, and this amplification served to estimate nucleated cell counts. The assay was immunoSEQ multiplex PCR, and TCRdb's table has in-frame clones only and misses some. The D gene and trimming were derived from the DNA, and the V and J assignments and clone size from that table. The sample has around 210,000 clones, about 82% seen once. The V end was cut by 5 bases, the J end by 8 bases, with 11 bases between. The CDR3 contains 12 residues.

Sequenced material: peripheral blood. This clonotype originated in a man between 45 and 60 years old with COVID-19, enrolled during active disease. The V and J genes are TRBV12-3 or TRBV12-4 and TRBJ2-3; D uncertain. CDR3 DNA sequence: TGTGCCAGCAGTCTACATCCGGGTACGCAGTATTTT. Translating gives CASSLHPGTQYF.